This T cell receptor beta chain derives from a study of T cells in Graves' hyperthyroidism and ophthalmopathy. The cohort's ophthalmopathy patients, a group with duration under 3 months, had a Clinical Activity Score of at least 3 and a NOSPECS grade of at least 4. In making diagnoses, clinical symptoms, serum thyroxine and TRAb, thyroid ultrasound and orbital computed tomography were all used. About 10 ml of fresh peripheral blood supplied the PBMCs. V was clipped by 2 bases and J by 8 bases; unmatched bases: 11. Germline-derived CDR1 and CDR2 are MNHEY and SMNVEV (reference sequence). The length of the CDR3 is 16 residues. The investigators amplified TCR beta CDR3 regions from RNA transcripts. TCR CDR3 underwent first-round RT-PCR with the HTBI primer set. A single record per CDR3 protein comes from TCRdb applying MiXCR to the multiplex PCR reads. The sample yields a few hundred thousand distinct CDR3 sequences, over 15% seen once.

This clonotype appeared many times. Its antigen remains unidentified. General study results and limits: A 13 V-J model separated ophthalmopathy from stable hyperthyroidism.

The chain recombines TRBV27 with TRBJ2-1; 8 bases agree with TRBD1. Sequencing was done on a sample of blood. The clonotype originates from a woman in her sixties or seventies with Graves' ophthalmopathy. The CDR3 loop is CASSLPSWTGRHEQFF. DNA for the CDR3: TGTGCCAGCAGTTTACCGTCCTGGACAGGGAGACATGAGCAGTTCTTC.